The source of this T cell receptor beta chain is a study of T-cell memory formation after mild COVID-19. 5'RACE, which relied on constant-segment primers, yielded TCR alpha and TCR beta cDNA libraries carrying sample barcodes and UMIs. One entry per CDR3 protein, called by TCRdb with MiXCR from the 5' RACE reads. The sample lists roughly 450,000 distinct CDR3 sequences; about 20% were seen once. The CDR3 length is 14 residues. V gave up 5 bases and J gave up 4 bases, with 14 bases separating them. Germline CDR1 reads SGDLS; CDR2 reads YYNGEE. The chain combines TRBV9 with TRBJ2-3; maybe TRBD2 (5 bases). The sample consisted of PBMCs or a T cell subset sorted from them (not recorded which). This TCR was sampled from an adult woman who had mild COVID-19 (a few samples of this study predate the infection). Cell type and time point are not known. For the CDR3, the DNA is TGTGCCAGCAGAGCCGCCACTAGAGCAGATACGCAGTATTTT. Amino acids: CASRAATRADTQYF.